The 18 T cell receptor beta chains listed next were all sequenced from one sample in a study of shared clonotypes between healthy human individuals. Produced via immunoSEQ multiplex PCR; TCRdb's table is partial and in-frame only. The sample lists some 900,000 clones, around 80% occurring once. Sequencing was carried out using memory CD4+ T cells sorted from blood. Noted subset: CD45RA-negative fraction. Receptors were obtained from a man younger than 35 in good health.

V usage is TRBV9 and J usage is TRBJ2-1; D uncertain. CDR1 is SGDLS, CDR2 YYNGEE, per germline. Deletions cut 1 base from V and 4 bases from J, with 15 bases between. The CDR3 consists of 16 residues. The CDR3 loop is CASSVLDQSYYNEQFF. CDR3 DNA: TGTGCCAGCAGCGTACTGGACCAATCCTATTACAATGAGCAGTTCTTC.

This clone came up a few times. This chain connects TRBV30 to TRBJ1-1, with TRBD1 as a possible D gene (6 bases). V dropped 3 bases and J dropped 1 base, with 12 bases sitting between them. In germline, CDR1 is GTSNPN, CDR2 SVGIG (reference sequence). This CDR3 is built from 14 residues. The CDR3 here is CAWSQGMRNTEAFF. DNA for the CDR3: TGTGCCTGGAGCCAGGGGATGAGGAACACTGAAGCTTTCTTT.

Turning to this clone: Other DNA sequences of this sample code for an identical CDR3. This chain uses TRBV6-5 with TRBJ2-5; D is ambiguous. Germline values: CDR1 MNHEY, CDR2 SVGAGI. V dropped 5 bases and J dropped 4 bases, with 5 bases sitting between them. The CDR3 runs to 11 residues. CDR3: CASSTRETQYF. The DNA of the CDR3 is TGTGCCAGCAGTACCAGAGAGACCCAGTACTTC.

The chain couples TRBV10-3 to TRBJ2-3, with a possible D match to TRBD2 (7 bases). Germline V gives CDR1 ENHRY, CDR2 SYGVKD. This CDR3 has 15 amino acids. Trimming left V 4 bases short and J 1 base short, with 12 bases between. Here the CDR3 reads CAISVRGGGTDTQYF. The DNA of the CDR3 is TGTGCCATCAGTGTACGAGGGGGGGGCACAGATACGCAGTATTTT.

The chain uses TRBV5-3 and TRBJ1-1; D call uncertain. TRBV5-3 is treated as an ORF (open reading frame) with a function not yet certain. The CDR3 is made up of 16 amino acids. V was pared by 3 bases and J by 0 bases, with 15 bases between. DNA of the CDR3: TGTGCCAGAAGCTGGTGGCAGGCAACCTTGAACACTGAAGCTTTCTTT. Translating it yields CARSWWQATLNTEAFF.

The CDR3 sequence is CASSLGDTGELFF. In DNA form, the CDR3 reads TGTGCCAGCAGCTTAGGGGACACCGGGGAGCTGTTTTTT. The chain recombines TRBV13 with TRBJ2-2; D not certain. The germline V gene has CDR1 PRHDT and CDR2 FYEKMQ (reference sequence). The CDR3 length is 13 residues. The germline V and J ends were trimmed by 0 bases and 3 bases, with 2 bases remaining between them. Drawing the rest from reference TRBV13 and TRBJ2-2, the complete variable domain is AAGVIQSPRHLIKEKRETATLKCYPIPRHDTVYWYQQGPGQDPQFLISFYEKMQSDKGSIPDRFSAQQFSDYHSELNMSSLELGDSALYFCASSLGDTGELFFGEGSRLTVL.

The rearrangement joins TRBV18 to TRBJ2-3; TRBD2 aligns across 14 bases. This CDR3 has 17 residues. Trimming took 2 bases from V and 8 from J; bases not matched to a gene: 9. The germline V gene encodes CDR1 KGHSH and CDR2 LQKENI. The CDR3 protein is CASSPDLTSGGATTQYF. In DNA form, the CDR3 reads TGTGCCAGCTCACCAGACCTGACTAGCGGGGGGGCCACTACGCAGTATTTT.

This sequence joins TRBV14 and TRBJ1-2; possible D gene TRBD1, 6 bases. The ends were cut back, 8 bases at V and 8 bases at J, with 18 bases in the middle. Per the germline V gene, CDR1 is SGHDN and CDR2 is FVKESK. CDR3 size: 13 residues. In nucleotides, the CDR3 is TGTGCCAGCGCTATCACAGGGAACGGCGGCTACACCTTC. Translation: CASAITGNGGYTF.

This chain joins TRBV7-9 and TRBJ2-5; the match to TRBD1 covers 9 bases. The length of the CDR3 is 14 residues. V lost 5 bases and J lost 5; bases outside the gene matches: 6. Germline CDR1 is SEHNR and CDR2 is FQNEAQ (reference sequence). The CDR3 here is CASSQQGARETQYF. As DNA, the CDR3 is TGTGCCAGCAGCCAACAGGGGGCGCGCGAGACCCAGTACTTC.

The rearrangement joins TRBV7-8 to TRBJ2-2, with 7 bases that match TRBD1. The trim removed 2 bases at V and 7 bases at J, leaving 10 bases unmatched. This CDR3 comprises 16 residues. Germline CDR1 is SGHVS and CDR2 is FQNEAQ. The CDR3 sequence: CASSLQGVVQFGELFF. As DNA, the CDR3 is TGTGCCAGCAGCTTACAGGGGGTAGTCCAGTTCGGGGAGCTGTTTTTT.

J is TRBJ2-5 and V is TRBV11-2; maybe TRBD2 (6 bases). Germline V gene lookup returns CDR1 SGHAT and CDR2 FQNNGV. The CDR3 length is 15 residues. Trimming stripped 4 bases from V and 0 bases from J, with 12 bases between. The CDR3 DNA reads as TGTGCCAGCAGCTCCGGGACTGGGTACCAAGAGACCCAGTACTTC. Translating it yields CASSSGTGYQETQYF.

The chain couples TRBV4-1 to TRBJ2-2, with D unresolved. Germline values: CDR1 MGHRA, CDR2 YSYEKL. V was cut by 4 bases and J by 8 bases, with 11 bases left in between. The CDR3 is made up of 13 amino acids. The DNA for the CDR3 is TGCGCCAGCAGCCGTTATAGCTGGGGGGAGCTGTTTTTT. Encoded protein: CASSRYSWGELFF.

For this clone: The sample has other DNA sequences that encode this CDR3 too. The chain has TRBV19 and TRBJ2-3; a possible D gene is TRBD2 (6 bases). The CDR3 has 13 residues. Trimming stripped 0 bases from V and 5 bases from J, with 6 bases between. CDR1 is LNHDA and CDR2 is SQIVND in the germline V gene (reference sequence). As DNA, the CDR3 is TGTGCCAGTAGTATAGAGGGAGGAGATACGCAGTATTTT. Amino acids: CASSIEGGDTQYF.

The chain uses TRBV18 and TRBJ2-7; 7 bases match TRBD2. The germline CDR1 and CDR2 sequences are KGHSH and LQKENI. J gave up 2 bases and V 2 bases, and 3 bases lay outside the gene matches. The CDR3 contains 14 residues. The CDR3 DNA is TGTGCCAGCTCACCAGGGGCGGGGGCCTACGAGCAGTACTTC. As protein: CASSPGAGAYEQYF.

The DNA of the CDR3 is TGTGCCAGCAGTGACTCATGGGCCATTGGATTTCTCTTATTTTCTAACTATGGCTACACCTTC. Amino acids: CASSDSWAIGFLLFSNYGYTF. The chain recombines TRBV6-4 with TRBJ1-2; D gene uncertain. Germline CDR1 and CDR2: MRHNA and SNTAGT. The CDR3 has 21 residues. V shed 0 bases and J shed 0 bases, with 26 bases lying between them.

This chain's CDR3 is CASSTRTGKNEQFF. CDR3 coding DNA: TGTGCCAGCAGCACGCGGACAGGGAAGAATGAGCAGTTCTTC. The chain uses TRBV9 and TRBJ2-1; 8 bases map to TRBD1. CDR1 and CDR2 (germline): SGDLS, YYNGEE. V trimming: 4 bases; J trimming: 7 bases; junction bases outside the gene matches: 7. This CDR3 is 14 amino acids long.

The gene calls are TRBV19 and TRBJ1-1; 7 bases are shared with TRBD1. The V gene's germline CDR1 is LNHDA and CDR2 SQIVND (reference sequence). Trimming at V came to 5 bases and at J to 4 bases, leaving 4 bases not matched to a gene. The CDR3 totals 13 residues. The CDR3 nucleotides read TGTGCCAGTAGTCTAACAGGGGTCACTGAAGCTTTCTTT. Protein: CASSLTGVTEAFF.

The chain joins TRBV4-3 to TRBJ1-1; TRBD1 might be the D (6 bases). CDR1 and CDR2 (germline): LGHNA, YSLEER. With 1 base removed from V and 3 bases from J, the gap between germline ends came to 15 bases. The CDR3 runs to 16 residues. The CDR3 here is CASSQGGRGGHTEAFF. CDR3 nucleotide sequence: TGCGCCAGCAGCCAAGGGGGAAGGGGGGGACACACTGAAGCTTTCTTT.